Below, one T cell receptor (beta chain) is given with its context. Antigen: not known. CDR1 and CDR2 from the germline V gene are MNHEY and SMNVEV (reference sequence). V lost 5 bases, J lost 1 base, and 17 bases lay in between. The CDR3 covers 16 residues. The data derive from a study of T cell responses to AZD1222 COVID-19 vaccine. Study at large: Both about-4-week and about-12-week second-dose recipients were combined. Study observations and caveats: CD4 TCRs covered the whole spike, strongest at regions 160-218 and 743-854. Donors were mostly white British, more females; clonal diversity possibly underestimated. Nearly half of spike-specific TCRs reportedly target unmutated variant regions.

Some clones are missing from TCRdb's copy, which holds only in-frame ones; the method was immunoSEQ multiplex PCR. The data contain more than 100,000 clones, over 90% of them singletons. This sample comprised peripheral blood, obtained on day 0 of AZD1222 vaccination. V usage is TRBV27 and J usage is TRBJ1-1, with TRBD1 as a possible D gene (5 bases). This clonotype was sampled from an adult in good health. The CDR3 DNA reads TGTGCCAGCAGTCTCCAGGGTTTGGGCGGGAACACTGAAGCTTTCTTT. Encoded protein: CASSLQGLGGNTEAFF.